This T cell receptor beta chain is drawn from a study of PD-1 blockade in classical Hodgkin lymphoma. Findings and caveats of the study: Patients excluded were those beginning nivolumab under 1 year after ASCT. Newly diagnosed patients had diversity similar to the baseline diversity of complete responders. Reported findings placed baseline TCR diversity lower in newly diagnosed patients (compared with healthy donors). Prior therapy or disease activity may underlie the repertoire differences, whose causes remain undefined.

This clone was recorded once. What it binds is not known. Some clones are missing from TCRdb's copy, which holds only in-frame ones; the method was immunoSEQ multiplex PCR. The sample yields approximately 58,000 clones, 91% seen once. CDR3 size: 14 residues. Looked up from germline, CDR1 is SGDLS and CDR2 is YYNGEE. Trimming left V 6 bases short and J 3 bases short, with 15 bases between. Each patient relapsed following autologous stem cell transplantation, and prior brentuximab vedotin exposure differed. The rearrangement joins TRBV9 to TRBJ1-1; D not resolved. Sequencing used peripheral blood mononuclear cells (PBMCs), obtained before the second cycle of nivolumab. This receptor was identified in a human donor with classical Hodgkin lymphoma. The CDR3 spells CASTGPGGHTEAFF. The CDR3 DNA follows: TGTGCCAGCACGGGCCCCGGTGGTCACACTGAAGCTTTCTTT. The full variable domain, completed using reference TRBV9 and TRBJ1-1, is DSGVTQTPKHLITATGQRVTLRCSPRSGDLSVYWYQQSLDQGLQFLIQYYNGEERAKGNILERFSAQQFPDLHSELNLSSLELGDSALYFCASTGPGGHTEAFFGQGTRLTVV.